This TCR beta chain was recovered during a study of blood T cells in healthy people across ages. The germline CDR1 and CDR2 sequences are MDHEN and SYDVKM. The CDR3 is 14 residues long. Trimming cost V 6 bases and J 1 base, with 12 bases left between them. Healthy Caucasians from Russia aged about 6 to 95 served as donors. Every donor gave 9 to 10 milliliters of peripheral blood. A second PCR of about 7 to 12 cycles used a sample-barcoded 5' primer and a J-beta primer mix. Using its own MiXCR run on the 5' RACE reads, TCRdb lists one record per CDR3 protein. The sample carries nearly 1 million distinct CDR3 sequences, roughly half recorded once.

This TCR was recovered from a woman aged 55-75 years in good health. This chain links TRBV28 with TRBJ2-5, with D hard to call. What was sequenced was blood. CDR3 in amino acids: CASRTSRVQETQYF. In DNA form, the CDR3 reads TGTGCCAGCAGGACTTCGCGAGTCCAAGAGACCCAGTACTTC.